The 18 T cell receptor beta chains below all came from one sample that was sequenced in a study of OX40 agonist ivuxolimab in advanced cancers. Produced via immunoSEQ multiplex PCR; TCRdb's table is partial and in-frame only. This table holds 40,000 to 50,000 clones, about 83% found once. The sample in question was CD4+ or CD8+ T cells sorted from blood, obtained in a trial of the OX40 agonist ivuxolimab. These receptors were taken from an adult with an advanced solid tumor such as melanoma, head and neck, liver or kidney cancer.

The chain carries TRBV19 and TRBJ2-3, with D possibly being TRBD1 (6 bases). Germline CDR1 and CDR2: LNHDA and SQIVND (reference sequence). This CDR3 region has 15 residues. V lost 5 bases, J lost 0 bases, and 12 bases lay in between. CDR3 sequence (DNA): TGTGCCAGTAGTGGGTCAGGGGCTAGCACAGATACGCAGTATTTT. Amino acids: CASSGSGASTDTQYF.

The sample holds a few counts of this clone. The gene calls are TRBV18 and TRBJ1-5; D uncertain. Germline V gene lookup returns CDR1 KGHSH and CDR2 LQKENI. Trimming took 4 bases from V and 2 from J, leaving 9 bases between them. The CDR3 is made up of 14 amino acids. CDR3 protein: CASSRREGNQPQHF. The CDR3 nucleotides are TGTGCCAGCTCACGGAGGGAAGGCAATCAGCCCCAGCATTTT.

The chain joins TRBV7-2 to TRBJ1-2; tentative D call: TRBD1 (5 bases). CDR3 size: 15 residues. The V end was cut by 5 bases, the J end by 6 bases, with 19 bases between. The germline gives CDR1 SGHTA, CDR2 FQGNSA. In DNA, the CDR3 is TGTGCCAGCAGCCCCTATCTCCCGCTGGGGGATGGCTACACCTTC. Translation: CASSPYLPLGDGYTF.

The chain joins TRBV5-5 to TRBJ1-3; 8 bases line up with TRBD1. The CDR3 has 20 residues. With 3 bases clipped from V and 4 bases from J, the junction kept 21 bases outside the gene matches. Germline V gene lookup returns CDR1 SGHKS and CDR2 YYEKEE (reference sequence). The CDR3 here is CASSSLDREQPRAEGNTIYF. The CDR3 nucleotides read TGTGCCAGCAGCTCCCTGGACAGGGAGCAGCCGCGAGCTGAAGGAAACACCATATATTTT.

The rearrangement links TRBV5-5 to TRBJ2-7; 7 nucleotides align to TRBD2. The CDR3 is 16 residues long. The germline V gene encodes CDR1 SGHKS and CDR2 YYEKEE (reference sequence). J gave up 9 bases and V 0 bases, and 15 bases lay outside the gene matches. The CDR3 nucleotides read TGTGCCAGCAGCTTGGAGCTGCTAGCGGCTAGGGTTCGGCAGTACTTC. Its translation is CASSLELLAARVRQYF.

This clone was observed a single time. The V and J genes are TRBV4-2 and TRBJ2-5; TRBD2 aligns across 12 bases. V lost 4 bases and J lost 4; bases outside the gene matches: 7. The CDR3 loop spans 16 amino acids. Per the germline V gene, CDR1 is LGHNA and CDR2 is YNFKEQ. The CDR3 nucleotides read TGTGCCAGCAGCCCCGACCCTAGCGGGGGGGGAGAGACCCAGTACTTC. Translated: CASSPDPSGGGETQYF.

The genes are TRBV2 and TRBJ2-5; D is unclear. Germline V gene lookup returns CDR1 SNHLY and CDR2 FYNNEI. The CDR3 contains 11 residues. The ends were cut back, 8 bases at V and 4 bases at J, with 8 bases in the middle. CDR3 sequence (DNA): TGTGCCAGCTCACGCGCAGAGACCCAGTACTTC. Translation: CASSRAETQYF.

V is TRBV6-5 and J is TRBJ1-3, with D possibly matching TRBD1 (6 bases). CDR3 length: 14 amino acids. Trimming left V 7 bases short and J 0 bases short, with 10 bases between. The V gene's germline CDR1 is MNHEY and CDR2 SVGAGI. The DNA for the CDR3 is TGTGCCAGCACCACAGGGCCCTCTGGAAACACCATATATTTT. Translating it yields CASTTGPSGNTIYF.

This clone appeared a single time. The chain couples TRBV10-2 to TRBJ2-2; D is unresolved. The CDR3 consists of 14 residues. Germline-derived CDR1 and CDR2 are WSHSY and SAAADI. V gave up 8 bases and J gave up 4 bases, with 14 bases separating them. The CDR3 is CASYDGPITGELFF. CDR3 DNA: TGCGCCAGCTACGACGGACCTATCACCGGGGAGCTGTTTTTT.

The CDR3 sequence is CASSPTGTPNEKLFF. CDR3 bases: TGCGCCAGCAGCCCAACCGGGACACCTAATGAAAAACTGTTTTTT. This chain uses TRBV4-1 with TRBJ1-4; a weak D match, TRBD1 (6 bases). The CDR3 loop spans 15 amino acids. From germline, CDR1 is MGHRA and CDR2 YSYEKL. Deletions cut 4 bases from V and 3 bases from J, with 12 bases between.

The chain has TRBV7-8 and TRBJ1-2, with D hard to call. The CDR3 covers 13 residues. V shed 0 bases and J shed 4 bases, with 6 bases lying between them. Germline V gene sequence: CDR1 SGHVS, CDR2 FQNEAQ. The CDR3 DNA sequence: TGTGCCAGCAGCTTAGCGGGTACCTATGGCTACACCTTC. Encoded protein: CASSLAGTYGYTF.

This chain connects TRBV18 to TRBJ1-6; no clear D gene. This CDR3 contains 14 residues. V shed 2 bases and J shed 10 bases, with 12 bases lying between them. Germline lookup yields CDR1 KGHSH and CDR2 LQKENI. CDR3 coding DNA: TGTGCCAGCTCACCAGATCAAGTCCGGTCACCCCTCCACTTT. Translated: CASSPDQVRSPLHF.

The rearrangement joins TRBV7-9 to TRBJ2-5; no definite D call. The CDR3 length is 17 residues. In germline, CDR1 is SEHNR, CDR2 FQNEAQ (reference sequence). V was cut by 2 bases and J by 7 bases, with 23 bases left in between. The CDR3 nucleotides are TGTGCCAGCAGCTTACTCCCCCCCGCCGGGCCGTCATGGACCCAGTACTTC. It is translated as CASSLLPPAGPSWTQYF. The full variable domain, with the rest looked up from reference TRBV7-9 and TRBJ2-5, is DTGVSQNPRHKITKRGQNVTFRCDPISEHNRLYWYRQTLGQGPEFLTYFQNEAQLEKSRLLSDRFSAERPKGSFSTLEIQRTEQGDSAMYLCASSLLPPAGPSWTQYFGPGTRLLVL.

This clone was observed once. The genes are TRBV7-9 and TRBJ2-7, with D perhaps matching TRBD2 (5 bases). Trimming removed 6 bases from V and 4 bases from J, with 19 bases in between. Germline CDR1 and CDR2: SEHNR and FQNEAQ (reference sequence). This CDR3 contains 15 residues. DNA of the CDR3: TGTGCCAGCAGATCGGACTCCGACTTGGCGTACGAGCAGTACTTC. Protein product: CASRSDSDLAYEQYF.

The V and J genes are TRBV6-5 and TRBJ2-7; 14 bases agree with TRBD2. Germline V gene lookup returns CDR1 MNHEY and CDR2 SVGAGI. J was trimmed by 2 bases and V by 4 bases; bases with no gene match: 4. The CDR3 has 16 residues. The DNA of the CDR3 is TGTGCCAGCAGTTCCGGGACTAGCGGGAGAGCCTACGAGCAGTACTTC. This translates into CASSSGTSGRAYEQYF.

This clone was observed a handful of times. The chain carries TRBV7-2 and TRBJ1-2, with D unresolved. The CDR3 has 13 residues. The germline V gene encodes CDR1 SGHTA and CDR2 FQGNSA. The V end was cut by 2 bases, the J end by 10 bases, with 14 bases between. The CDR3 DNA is TGTGCCAGCAGCTTAATCCAGGATTCGTTCTACACCTTC. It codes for CASSLIQDSFYTF.

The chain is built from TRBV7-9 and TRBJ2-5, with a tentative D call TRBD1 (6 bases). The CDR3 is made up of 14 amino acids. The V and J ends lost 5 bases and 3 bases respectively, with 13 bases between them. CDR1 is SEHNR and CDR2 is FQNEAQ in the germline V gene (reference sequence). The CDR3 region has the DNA TGTGCCAGCAGCCACCGGGACAACAAAGAGACCCAGTACTTC. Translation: CASSHRDNKETQYF.

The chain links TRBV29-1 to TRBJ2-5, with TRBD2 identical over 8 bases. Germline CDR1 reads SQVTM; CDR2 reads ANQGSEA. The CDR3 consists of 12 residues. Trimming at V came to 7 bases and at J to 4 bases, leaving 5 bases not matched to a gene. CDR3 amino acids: CSADTSGETQYF. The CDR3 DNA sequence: TGCAGCGCCGACACTAGCGGAGAGACCCAGTACTTC.